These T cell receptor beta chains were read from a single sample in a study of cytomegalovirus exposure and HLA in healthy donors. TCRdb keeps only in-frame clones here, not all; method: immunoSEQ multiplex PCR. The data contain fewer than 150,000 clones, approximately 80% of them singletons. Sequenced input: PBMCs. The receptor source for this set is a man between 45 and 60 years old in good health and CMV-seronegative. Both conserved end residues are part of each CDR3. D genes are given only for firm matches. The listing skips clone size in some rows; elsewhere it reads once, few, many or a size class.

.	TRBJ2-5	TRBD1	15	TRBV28	TGTGCCAGCAGTTGGGGACAGGTGATACAAGAGACCCAGTACTTC	CASSWGQVIQETQYF
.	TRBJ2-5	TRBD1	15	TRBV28	TGTGCCAGCAGTTTATCGCGGACAGGGCTAGAGACCCAGTACTTC	CASSLSRTGLETQYF
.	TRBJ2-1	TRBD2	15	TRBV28	TGTGCCAGCAGGGCACTAGCGGGAGGATACAATGAGCAGTTCTTC	CASRALAGGYNEQFF
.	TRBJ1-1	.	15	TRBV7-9	TGTGCCAGCAGCTTAGCTCTAGGGGGGGTTACTGAAGCTTTCTTT	CASSLALGGVTEAFF
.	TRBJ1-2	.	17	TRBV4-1	TGCGCCAGCAGCCAAGATTCCGGTATGTGGGCGCCGGCTGGCTACACCTTC	CASSQDSGMWAPAGYTF
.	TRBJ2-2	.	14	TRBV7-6	TGTGCCAGCACCAAGGACAGGAACACCGGGGAGCTGTTTTTT	CASTKDRNTGELFF
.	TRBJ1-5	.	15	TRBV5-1	TGCGCCAGCAGCCCCGGGGCGGGGAAGGATCAGCCCCAGCATTTT	CASSPGAGKDQPQHF
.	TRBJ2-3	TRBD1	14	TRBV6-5	TGTGCCAGCGCCCGGGACAGGAGAACAGATACGCAGTATTTT	CASARDRRTDTQYF
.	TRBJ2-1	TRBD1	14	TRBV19	TGTGCCAGTTATCCGGGACAGGGATACAATGAGCAGTTCTTC	CASYPGQGYNEQFF
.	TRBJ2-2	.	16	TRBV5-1	TGCGCCAGCAGGCTCCTCCGGCAGGGCGGAGTCGGGGAGCTGTTTTTT	CASRLLRQGGVGELFF
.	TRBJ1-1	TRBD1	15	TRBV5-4	TGTGCCAGCAGCTTGGGGGACAGGGAAAGTGCTGAAGCTTTCTTT	CASSLGDRESAEAFF
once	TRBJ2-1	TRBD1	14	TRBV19	TGTGCCAGTAGTAAGGCAGGGGGCTTCAATGAGCAGTTCTTC	CASSKAGGFNEQFF
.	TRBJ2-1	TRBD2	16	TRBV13	TGTGCCAGCAGCCTACGGCGGGGGGTCCCCTACAATGAGCAGTTCTTC	CASSLRRGVPYNEQFF
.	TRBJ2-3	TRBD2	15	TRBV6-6	TGTGCCAGCACCAGACTAGCGGGAGGTGCAGATACGCAGTATTTT	CASTRLAGGADTQYF
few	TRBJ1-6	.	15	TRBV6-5	TGTGCCAGCAGTTTGGGCGGGGGTTATAATTCACCCCTCCACTTT	CASSLGGGYNSPLHF
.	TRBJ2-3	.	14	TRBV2	TGTGCCAGCAAGCGACTAGGAACCACAGATACGCAGTATTTT	CASKRLGTTDTQYF
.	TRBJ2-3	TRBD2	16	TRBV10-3	TGTGCCATCAGTTTCCCCCCGGGACTATCCACAGATACGCAGTATTTT	CAISFPPGLSTDTQYF
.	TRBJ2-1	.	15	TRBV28	TGTGCCAGCGGAGACCCGCGGGCGGGGTACAATGAGCAGTTCTTC	CASGDPRAGYNEQFF
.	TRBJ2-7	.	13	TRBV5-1	TGCGCCAGCAGCTTGGTGGCAGAGGACGAGCAGTACTTC	CASSLVAEDEQYF
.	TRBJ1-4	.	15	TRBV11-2	TGTGCCAGCAGCCGCCGGTACACAGCTAATGAAAAACTGTTTTTT	CASSRRYTANEKLFF
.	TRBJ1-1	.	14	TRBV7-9	TGTGCCAGCAGCTTTTTGGCCCGGGGGACTGAAGCTTTCTTT	CASSFLARGTEAFF
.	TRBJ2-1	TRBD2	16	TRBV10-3	TGTGCCATCAGTGCCGGGACTAGTCCCCTCGGAAACTGGCAGTTCTTC	CAISAGTSPLGNWQFF
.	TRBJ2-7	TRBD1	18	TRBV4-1	TGCGCCAGCAGCTCAGACCTCCCACAGGGGGCGAGCTCCTACGAGCAGTACTTC	CASSSDLPQGASSYEQYF
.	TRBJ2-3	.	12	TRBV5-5	TGTGCCAGCAGCCCCGATCCGGGGACGCAGTATTTT	CASSPDPGTQYF
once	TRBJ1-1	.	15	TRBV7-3	TGTGCCAGCAGCTTAACCGGGGGGGAGAACACTGAAGCTTTCTTT	CASSLTGGENTEAFF
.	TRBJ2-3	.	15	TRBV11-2	TGTGCCAGCAGTCCGACCGGGACTAGCACAGATACGCAGTATTTT	CASSPTGTSTDTQYF
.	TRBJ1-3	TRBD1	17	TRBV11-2	TGTGCCAGCAGCCAATTACAGGGGGCGAGCTCTGGAAACACCATATATTTT	CASSQLQGASSGNTIYF
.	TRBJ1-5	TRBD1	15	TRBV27	TGTGCCAGCAGTCAAGGGACAGGCCGCAATCAGCCCCAGCATTTT	CASSQGTGRNQPQHF
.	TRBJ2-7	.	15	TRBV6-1	TGTGCCAGCAGTGAAGAAGTGACAGCACGAACCGAGCAGTACTTC	CASSEEVTARTEQYF
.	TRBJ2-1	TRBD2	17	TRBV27	TGTGCCAGCAGTTTATCCCCAACGGGAGGGCCCGGGGATGAGCAGTTCTTC	CASSLSPTGGPGDEQFF
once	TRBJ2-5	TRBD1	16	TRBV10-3	TGTGCCATCAGTACAAGGACAGGGGGGAGCCAAGAGACCCAGTACTTC	CAISTRTGGSQETQYF
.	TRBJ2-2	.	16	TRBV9	TGTGCCAGCAGCCCATTCTACGGGAAGGGCGCCGGGGAGCTGTTTTTT	CASSPFYGKGAGELFF
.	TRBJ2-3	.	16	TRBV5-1	TGCGCCAGCAGCTGGTCAGGGACAAGCACCACAGATACGCAGTATTTT	CASSWSGTSTTDTQYF
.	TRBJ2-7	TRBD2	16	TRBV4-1	TGCGCCAGCAGCCAAACAGAGCTAGCGGGATCCTACGAGCAGTACTTC	CASSQTELAGSYEQYF
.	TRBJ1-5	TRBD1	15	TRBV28	TGTGCCAGCAGTTTCGTGGACAGGGGTAATCAGCCCCAGCATTTT	CASSFVDRGNQPQHF
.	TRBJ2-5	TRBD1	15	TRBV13	TGTGCCAGCAGCTTATCTAGGACAGGCCGAGAGACCCAGTACTTC	CASSLSRTGRETQYF
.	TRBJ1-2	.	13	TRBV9	TGTGCCAGCAGCGGAGGAAGAGTCGATGGCTACACCTTC	CASSGGRVDGYTF
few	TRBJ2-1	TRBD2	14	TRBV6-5	TGTGCCAGCAGCCCTAGCGGGAAGGCTGTTGAGCAGTTCTTC	CASSPSGKAVEQFF
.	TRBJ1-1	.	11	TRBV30	TGTGCCTGGAAGTTTAGCACTGAAGCTTTCTTT	CAWKFSTEAFF
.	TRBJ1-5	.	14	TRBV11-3	TGTGCCAGCAGCTTAGATCCCGGCAATCAGCCCCAGCATTTT	CASSLDPGNQPQHF
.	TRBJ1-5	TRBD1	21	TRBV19	TGTGCCAGTAGTATAGATCTTGCTGCGACAGGGGCGACATATAGCAATCAGCCCCAGCATTTT	CASSIDLAATGATYSNQPQHF
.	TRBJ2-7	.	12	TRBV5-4	TGTGCCAGCAGCTGGACAGATTACGAGCAGTACTTC	CASSWTDYEQYF
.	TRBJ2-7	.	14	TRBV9	TGTGCCAGCAGCGTAGGGACAGCCTCCTACGAGCAGTACTTC	CASSVGTASYEQYF
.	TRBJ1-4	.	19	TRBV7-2	TGTGCCAGCAGCCACCTAGTAGGCAGGGGCCTTGCAACTAATGAAAAACTGTTTTTT	CASSHLVGRGLATNEKLFF
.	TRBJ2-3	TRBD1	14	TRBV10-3	TGTGCCATCAGTGCGGGACAGGGGGGGGGTTCGCAGTATTTT	CAISAGQGGGSQYF
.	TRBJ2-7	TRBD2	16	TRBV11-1	TGTGCCAGCAGCTTAGGTAGCGGGAGAGCCTACTACGAGCAGTACTTC	CASSLGSGRAYYEQYF
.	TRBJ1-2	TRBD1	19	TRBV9	TGTGCCAGCAGCCCTCGAGGGGCTGACAGGGGGCCTCCGAACTATGGCTACACCTTC	CASSPRGADRGPPNYGYTF
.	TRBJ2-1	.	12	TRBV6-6	TGTGCCAGCAGCCGTGGGGCGATTGAGCAGTTCTTC	CASSRGAIEQFF
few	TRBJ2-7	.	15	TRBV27	TGTGCCAGCAGTTTATCTCCCGGTAGCCTCTACGAGCAGTACTTC	CASSLSPGSLYEQYF
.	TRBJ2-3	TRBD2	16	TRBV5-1	TGCGCCAGCAGCCCGGGGGGACTAGCGGGAGCGGATACGCAGTATTTT	CASSPGGLAGADTQYF
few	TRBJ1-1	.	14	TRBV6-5	TGTGCCAGCAGGGGGGACAATTCGAACACTGAAGCTTTCTTT	CASRGDNSNTEAFF
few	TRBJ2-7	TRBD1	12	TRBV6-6	TGTGCCAGCAGTCAGACAGGGTACGAGCAGTACTTC	CASSQTGYEQYF
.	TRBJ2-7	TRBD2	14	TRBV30	TGTGCCTGGAGTATTAGCGGGCGATCCTACGAGCAGTACTTC	CAWSISGRSYEQYF
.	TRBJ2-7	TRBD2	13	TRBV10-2	TGCGCCAGCAGGGTAGCGGGGTCCTACGAGCAGTACTTC	CASRVAGSYEQYF
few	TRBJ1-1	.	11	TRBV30	TGTGCCTGGAGTGTACTGTCTGAAGCTTTCTTT	CAWSVLSEAFF
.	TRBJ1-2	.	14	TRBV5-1	TGCGCCAGCAGCTTGGGACAGTCCGAGGATGGCTACACCTTC	CASSLGQSEDGYTF